The rows below give T cell receptor beta chains drawn from one sample of a study of T-cell reconstitution after alpha-beta-depleted transplantation in children. TCRdb called the PCR reads again in MiXCR, with one record for every CDR3 protein. The profile shows approximately 520,000 distinct CDR3 sequences, over 9.5% of them singletons. The input for sequencing was PBMCs, mostly from graft donor cells, taken 180 days after TCRalphabeta/CD19-depleted stem cell transplant. These receptors originate from a female patient aged 2-9 years who had a stem cell transplant for aplastic anemia, so the T cells may come from the graft donor. The CDR3 runs from the conserved cysteine through the conserved F or W. A D gene is named only where the DNA matches it firmly. Clone size is shown for a subset of rows, as once, few, many or a class of expanded clone.

few | . | TRBJ1-2 | TRBV7-9 | CASSLDMRYTF | TGTGCCAGCAGCTTAGATATGCGCTACACCTTC
. | . | TRBJ2-1 | TRBV4-3 | CASSHKTAFNEQFF | TGCGCCAGCAGCCACAAGACTGCTTTCAATGAGCAGTTCTTC
. | . | TRBJ1-4 | TRBV19 | CASSGSIRHEKLFF | TGTGCCAGTAGTGGCAGTATCCGGCATGAAAAACTGTTTTTT
. | TRBD1 | TRBJ1-1 | TRBV11-1 | CASSSRTGGGRTEAFF | TGTGCCAGCAGCTCGAGGACAGGGGGCGGTCGGACTGAAGCTTTCTTT
few | . | TRBJ2-5 | TRBV4-1 | CASSQDRWELETQYF | TGCGCCAGCAGCCAAGATCGGTGGGAGCTAGAGACCCAGTACTTC
. | TRBD1 | TRBJ1-2 | TRBV7-9 | CASSSWTGQNYGYTF | TGTGCCAGCAGCAGTTGGACAGGGCAAAACTATGGCTACACCTTC
few | . | TRBJ1-1 | TRBV5-1 | CASSLFDGPQEAFF | TGCGCCAGCAGCTTGTTTGACGGCCCACAGGAAGCTTTCTTT
many | . | TRBJ2-1 | TRBV7-2 | CASSLRTGNEQFF | TGTGCCAGCAGCCTCCGGACTGGTAATGAGCAGTTCTTC
. | . | TRBJ1-1 | TRBV29-1 | CSVEKVRVVNTEAFF | TGCAGCGTTGAAAAGGTCCGGGTCGTGAACACTGAAGCTTTCTTT
. | . | TRBJ1-1 | TRBV14 | CASSQVLRWDESFF | TGTGCCAGCAGCCAAGTACTAAGATGGGATGAATCTTTCTTT
. | . | TRBJ2-2 | TRBV24-1 | CATSDLPGKSNTGELFF | TGTGCCACCAGTGATTTGCCGGGCAAATCGAACACCGGGGAGCTGTTTTTT
once | . | TRBJ2-7 | TRBV4-2 | CASSPSGSRSSYEQYF | TGTGCCAGCAGCCCCTCGGGTAGCAGAAGCTCCTACGAGCAGTACTTC
many | TRBD2 | TRBJ2-5 | TRBV12-3/TRBV12-4 | CASSASSGRAPQYF | TGTGCCAGCAGCGCGTCTAGCGGGAGGGCCCCCCAGTACTTC
. | . | TRBJ1-5 | TRBV3-1 | CASSRSGEGNQPQHF | TGTGCCAGCAGCCGGTCGGGGGAGGGCAATCAGCCCCAGCATTTT
few | TRBD1 | TRBJ2-1 | TRBV7-9 | CASSLQGARNEQFF | TGTGCCAGCAGCTTACAGGGGGCTCGCAATGAGCAGTTCTTC
. | TRBD1 | TRBJ1-6 | TRBV4-3 | CASSHLARTGGPLHF | TGCGCCAGCAGCCACCTGGCCCGAACAGGGGGACCCCTCCACTTT
few | TRBD2 | TRBJ2-3 | TRBV4-3 | CASSPRTSSDTQYF | TGCGCCAGCAGCCCACGGACTAGCTCGGATACGCAGTATTTT
many | . | TRBJ1-4 | TRBV29-1 | CSGKAGRNSDNEKLFF | TGCAGCGGCAAGGCGGGAAGAAACAGCGATAATGAAAAACTGTTTTTT
few | . | TRBJ2-2 | TRBV5-1 | CASSLVPPTSGTGELFF | TGCGCCAGCAGCTTGGTCCCTCCTACTAGTGGGACCGGGGAGCTGTTTTTT
. | . | TRBJ2-1 | TRBV11-2 | CASSLDIDRPYNEQFF | TGTGCCAGCAGCTTAGATATTGACAGACCGTACAATGAGCAGTTCTTC
. | TRBD2 | TRBJ2-7 | TRBV28 | CASSLGGRADYEQYF | TGTGCCAGCAGTTTGGGCGGGAGGGCCGACTACGAGCAGTACTTC
few | TRBD1 | TRBJ2-7 | TRBV20-1 | CSARDFGTGYEQYF | TGCAGTGCTAGAGATTTTGGGACAGGATACGAGCAGTACTTC
many | . | TRBJ2-5 | TRBV28 | CASSFSGVQETQYF | TGTGCCAGCAGCTTCTCTGGGGTTCAAGAGACCCAGTACTTC
many | . | TRBJ2-4 | TRBV29-1 | CSVEGGAGGSRNIQYF | TGCAGCGTTGAAGGGGGGGCAGGGGGGAGTCGAAACATTCAGTACTTC
. | . | TRBJ1-1 | TRBV7-9 | CASSAGGQRYEAFF | TGTGCCAGCAGCGCCGGGGGGCAGCGATATGAAGCTTTCTTT
. | TRBD1 | TRBJ1-5 | TRBV4-3 | CASSLDRGLYQPQHF | TGCGCCAGCAGCTTGGACAGGGGATTATATCAGCCCCAGCATTTT
. | . | TRBJ2-2 | TRBV7-6 | CASSPKPSEITGELFF | TGTGCCAGCAGCCCCAAGCCTAGCGAGATCACCGGGGAGCTGTTTTTT
. | . | TRBJ1-5 | TRBV12-3/TRBV12-4 | CASNQGIGNQPQHF | TGTGCCAGCAACCAGGGAATCGGCAATCAGCCCCAGCATTTT
. | TRBD2 | TRBJ2-1 | TRBV9 | CASSAETSGSNEQFF | TGTGCCAGCAGCGCGGAGACTAGCGGATCCAATGAGCAGTTCTTC
. | TRBD1 | TRBJ1-2 | TRBV4-3 | CASSQDPYRGTYGYTF | TGCGCCAGCAGCCAAGACCCGTACAGGGGCACCTATGGCTACACCTTC
. | . | TRBJ2-1 | TRBV21-1 | CASCSRGGTYNEQFF | TGTGCCAGCTGTAGTCGAGGGGGGACCTACAATGAGCAGTTCTTC
many | TRBD2 | TRBJ2-1 | TRBV11-1 | CASSLRLAGDNEQFF | TGTGCCAGCAGCTTAAGACTAGCGGGTGACAATGAGCAGTTCTTC
many | . | TRBJ2-1 | TRBV6-1 | CASRWTGYNEQFF | TGTGCCAGCAGATGGACGGGCTACAATGAGCAGTTCTTC
. | TRBD1 | TRBJ2-7 | TRBV27 | CASSLSHRQGRPYAQYF | TGTGCCAGCAGTTTATCCCATCGACAGGGACGCCCCTACGCGCAGTACTTC
few | TRBD1 | TRBJ1-5 | TRBV18 | CASSLRTGRNQPQHF | TGTGCCAGCTCACTACGGACAGGGAGGAATCAGCCCCAGCATTTT
few | TRBD1 | TRBJ1-1 | TRBV18 | CASSLLGTGGSGTEAFF | TGTGCCAGCTCACTACTCGGGACAGGGGGCAGTGGGACTGAAGCTTTCTTT
few | TRBD1 | TRBJ1-1 | TRBV29-1 | CSVRDSEAFF | TGCAGCGTGAGGGACAGTGAAGCTTTCTTT
few | . | TRBJ2-1 | TRBV20-1 | CSAITVSYNEQFF | TGCAGTGCTATCACGGTCTCCTACAATGAGCAGTTCTTC
. | TRBD2 | TRBJ2-1 | TRBV7-2 | CASSLALAGYNEQFF | TGTGCCAGCAGCTTAGCGCTAGCGGGGTACAATGAGCAGTTCTTC
few | TRBD2 | TRBJ2-4 | TRBV28 | CASKKFSGRASKNIQYF | TGTGCCAGCAAGAAATTTAGCGGGAGGGCTTCCAAAAACATTCAGTACTTC
. | TRBD1 | TRBJ1-1 | TRBV20-1 | CSAPTGLNTEAFF | TGCAGTGCCCCGACAGGGTTAAACACTGAAGCTTTCTTT
. | . | TRBJ2-3 | TRBV15 | CATSRGPRRVSTDTQYF | TGTGCCACCAGCAGAGGCCCGCGAAGGGTTAGCACAGATACGCAGTATTTT
. | . | TRBJ1-3 | TRBV20-1 | CSASRGTGNTIYF | TGCAGTGCTAGTAGGGGGACTGGAAACACCATATATTTT
few | TRBD2 | TRBJ2-4 | TRBV20-1 | CSARDRRLAGPNIQYF | TGCAGTGCTAGAGACAGGAGACTAGCGGGACCTAACATTCAGTACTTC
once | TRBD1 | TRBJ1-2 | TRBV20-1 | CSASKTGSVYGYTF | TGCAGTGCTTCAAAGACAGGGAGCGTCTATGGCTACACCTTC
few | TRBD2 | TRBJ2-6 | TRBV9 | CASSPGLAGGPGANVLTF | TGTGCCAGCAGCCCGGGACTAGCGGGAGGGCCTGGGGCCAACGTCCTGACTTTC
many | TRBD1 | TRBJ2-3 | TRBV5-1 | CASSLGTGIGGDTQYF | TGCGCCAGCAGCTTGGGGACAGGGATCGGGGGCGATACGCAGTATTTT
few | TRBD1 | TRBJ1-1 | TRBV6-2/TRBV6-3 | CASRPDRVGNTEAFF | TGTGCCAGCAGACCGGACAGGGTAGGGAACACTGAAGCTTTCTTT
. | TRBD2 | TRBJ2-1 | TRBV6-1 | CASSEKTSFYYNEQFF | TGTGCCAGCAGTGAGAAGACTAGCTTCTACTACAATGAGCAGTTCTTC